The entry below gives a single TCR beta chain sequence along with its context. Its antigen is as yet unknown. RNA amounts of roughly 0.45 to 1 ug underwent reverse transcription with random hexamers. MiXCR, run by TCRdb on the immunoSEQ multiplex PCR reads, gives a single entry per CDR3 protein. This sample has tens of thousands of distinct CDR3 sequences, with over 90% found just once. The data stem from a study of CD8 T cells in Susac syndrome. Study-wide results and limits: Acknowledgment was made by the study that its TCR sequencing and HLA analysis involved a relatively small number of individuals.

V was clipped by 2 bases and J by 3 bases, with 25 bases between them. The CDR3 extends over 19 amino acids. Specimen: CD8+ T cells from PBMCs. The receptor's source is a human donor in good health. The chain uses TRBV12-3 or TRBV12-4 and TRBJ1-2; D may be TRBD1 (6 bases). CDR3 amino acids: CASSLSYRVSWVPDYGYTF. The CDR3 DNA follows: TGTGCCAGCAGTTTATCGTACAGGGTTAGTTGGGTGCCGGACTATGGCTACACCTTC.